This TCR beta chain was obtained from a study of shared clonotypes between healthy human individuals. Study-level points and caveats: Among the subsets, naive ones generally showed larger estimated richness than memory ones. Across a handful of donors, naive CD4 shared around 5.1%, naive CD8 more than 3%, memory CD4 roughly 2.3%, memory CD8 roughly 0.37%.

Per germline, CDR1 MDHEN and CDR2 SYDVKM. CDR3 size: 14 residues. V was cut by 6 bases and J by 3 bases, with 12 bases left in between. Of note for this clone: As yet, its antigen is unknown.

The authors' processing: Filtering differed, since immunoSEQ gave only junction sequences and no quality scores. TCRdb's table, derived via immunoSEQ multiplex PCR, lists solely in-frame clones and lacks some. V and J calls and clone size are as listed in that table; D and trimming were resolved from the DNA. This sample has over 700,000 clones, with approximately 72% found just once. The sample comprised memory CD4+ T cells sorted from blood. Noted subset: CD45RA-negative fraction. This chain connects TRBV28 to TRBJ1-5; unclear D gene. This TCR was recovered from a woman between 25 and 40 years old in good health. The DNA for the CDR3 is TGTGCCAGCAGCCCAGCGAGCCACAATCAGCCCCAGCATTTT. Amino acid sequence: CASSPASHNQPQHF.